This TCR beta chain was retrieved from a study of blood T cell repertoires in COVID-19. Study information: COVID-19 samples, acute and convalescent, were from the United States, Italy and Spain. Nucleic acid was either cDNA or gDNA, and it came from T cells, B-cell-depleted T cells, or PBMCs.

In the authors' workflow: Estimated nucleated cell counts came from reference gene primer amplification. The repertoire was sequenced with immunoSEQ multiplex PCR; TCRdb's copy has only in-frame clones and lacks some. V, J and clone size reflect that table, while D and trimming were determined from the DNA. The sample consists of about 280,000 clones, approximately 85% of them appearing once. V was pared by 3 bases and J by 2 bases, with 13 bases between. This CDR3 contains 15 residues. The germline V gene encodes CDR1 MGHDK and CDR2 SYGVNS. Input material: peripheral blood. The receptor's source is a man between 45 and 60 years old with active or convalescent COVID-19. J is TRBJ1-2 and V is TRBV25-1, with D tentatively TRBD1 (5 bases). The DNA of the CDR3 is TGTGCCAGCAGTGAGAACAGGCTGTTGAACTATGGCTACACCTTC. Encoded protein: CASSENRLLNYGYTF.